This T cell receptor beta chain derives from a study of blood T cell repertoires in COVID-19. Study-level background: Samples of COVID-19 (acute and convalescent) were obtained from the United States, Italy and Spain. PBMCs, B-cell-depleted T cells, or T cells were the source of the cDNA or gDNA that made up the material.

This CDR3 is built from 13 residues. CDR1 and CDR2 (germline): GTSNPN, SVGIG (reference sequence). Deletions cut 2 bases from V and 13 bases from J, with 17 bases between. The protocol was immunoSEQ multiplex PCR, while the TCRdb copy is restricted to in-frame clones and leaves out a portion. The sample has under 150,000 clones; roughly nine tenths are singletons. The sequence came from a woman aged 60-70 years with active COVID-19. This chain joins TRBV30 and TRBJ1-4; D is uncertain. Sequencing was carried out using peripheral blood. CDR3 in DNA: TGTGCCTGGAGTATGGTGCGGGGAACTGGACTGTTTTTT. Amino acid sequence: CAWSMVRGTGLFF.